These 4 T cell receptor beta chains were sequenced from one sample in a study of blood T cell repertoires in COVID-19. Profiled with immunoSEQ multiplex PCR; TCRdb holds only in-frame clones, not every one. This sample has 35,000 to 50,000 clones, with about two thirds found just once. Source material: peripheral blood. All receptors come from a man of 80 years or more with acute or convalescent COVID-19.

This chain uses TRBV3-1 (or the pseudogene TRBV3-2) with TRBJ2-2; D not certain. The CDR3 length is 16 residues. Germline lookup yields CDR1 LGHDT and CDR2 YNNKEL (reference sequence). V lost 4 bases and J 4 bases, leaving 16 bases between the germline ends. The CDR3 sequence: CASSRLPQRVTGELFF. CDR3 sequence (DNA): TGTGCCAGCAGCCGACTGCCACAACGTGTCACCGGGGAGCTGTTTTTT.

The gene calls are TRBV18 and TRBJ2-1; possible D gene TRBD1, 6 bases. The V end lost 4 bases, the J end lost 6 bases, and 13 bases lay between the germline ends. The germline CDR1 and CDR2 sequences are KGHSH and LQKENI. CDR3 length: 14 amino acids. In DNA form, the CDR3 reads TGTGCCAGCTCACAGGACAGTGGTAGCAATGAGCAGTTCTTC. Translation: CASSQDSGSNEQFF. The whole variable domain, remainder taken from reference TRBV18 and TRBJ2-1, is NAGVMQNPRHLVRRRGQEARLRCSPMKGHSHVYWYRQLPEEGLKFMVYLQKENIIDESGMPKERFSAEFPKEGPSILRIQQVVRGDSAAYFCASSQDSGSNEQFFGPGTRLTVL.

V usage is TRBV5-6 and J usage is TRBJ1-1; the D gene is possibly TRBD1 (6 bases). The CDR3 runs 15 residues. V shed 0 bases and J shed 1 base, with 10 bases lying between them. The germline V gene has CDR1 SGHDT and CDR2 YYEEEE. CDR3 protein: CASSLVNRENTEAFF. In DNA form, the CDR3 reads TGTGCCAGCAGCTTGGTCAACAGGGAGAACACTGAAGCTTTCTTT.

The chain has TRBV4-1 and TRBJ1-5; perhaps TRBD1 as D (6 bases). The CDR3 contains 17 residues. Germline assignment: CDR1 MGHRA and CDR2 YSYEKL. V shed 0 bases and J shed 6 bases, with 18 bases lying between them. The CDR3 nucleotides read TGCGCCAGCAGCCAAGACCGGGACATAAGGGCCGGTCAGCCCCAGCATTTT. It encodes CASSQDRDIRAGQPQHF.